This T cell receptor (beta chain) was retrieved from a study of PD-1 blockade in classical Hodgkin lymphoma. Every patient experienced relapse after autologous stem cell transplantation, and brentuximab vedotin exposure varied. Notes on this clone: Its antigen remains unidentified.

Study-wide results and limits: In CD4+ cells, TCR diversity went up significantly by C4D1, but in CD8+ cells it did not.

CDR3 size: 13 residues. V was clipped by 3 bases and J by 5 bases, with 8 bases between them. Germline CDR1 reads WNHNN; CDR2 reads SYGVQD (reference sequence). Using immunoSEQ multiplex PCR, the repertoire was profiled, and TCRdb retains in-frame clones only, with some absent. The table lists just over 14,000 clones, around 88% of them singletons. The rearrangement uses TRBV10-1 and TRBJ2-1, with D unresolved. This clonotype was sampled from a human donor with classical Hodgkin lymphoma. The sample in question was peripheral blood mononuclear cells (PBMCs), obtained before the second cycle of nivolumab. Here the CDR3 DNA reads TGCGCCAGCAGTGAACAGCTAGACAATGAGCAGTTCTTC. Protein: CASSEQLDNEQFF.